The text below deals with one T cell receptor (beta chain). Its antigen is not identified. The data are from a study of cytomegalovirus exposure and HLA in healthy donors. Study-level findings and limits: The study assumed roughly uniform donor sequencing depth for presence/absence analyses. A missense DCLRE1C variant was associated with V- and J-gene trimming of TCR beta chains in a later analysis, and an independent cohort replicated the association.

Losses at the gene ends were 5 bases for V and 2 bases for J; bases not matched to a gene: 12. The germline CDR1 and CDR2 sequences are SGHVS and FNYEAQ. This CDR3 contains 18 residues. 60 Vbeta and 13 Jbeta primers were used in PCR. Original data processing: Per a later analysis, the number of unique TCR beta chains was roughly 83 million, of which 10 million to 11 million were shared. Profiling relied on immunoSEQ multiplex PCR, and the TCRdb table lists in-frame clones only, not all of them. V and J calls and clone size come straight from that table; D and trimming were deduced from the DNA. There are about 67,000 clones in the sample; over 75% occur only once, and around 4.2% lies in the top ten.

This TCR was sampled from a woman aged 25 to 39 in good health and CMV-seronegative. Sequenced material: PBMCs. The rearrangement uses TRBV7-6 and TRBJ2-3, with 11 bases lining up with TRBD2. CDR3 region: CASSLLGLAGPSTDTQYF. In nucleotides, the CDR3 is TGTGCCAGCAGCCTCCTAGGACTAGCGGGCCCATCCACAGATACGCAGTATTTT.